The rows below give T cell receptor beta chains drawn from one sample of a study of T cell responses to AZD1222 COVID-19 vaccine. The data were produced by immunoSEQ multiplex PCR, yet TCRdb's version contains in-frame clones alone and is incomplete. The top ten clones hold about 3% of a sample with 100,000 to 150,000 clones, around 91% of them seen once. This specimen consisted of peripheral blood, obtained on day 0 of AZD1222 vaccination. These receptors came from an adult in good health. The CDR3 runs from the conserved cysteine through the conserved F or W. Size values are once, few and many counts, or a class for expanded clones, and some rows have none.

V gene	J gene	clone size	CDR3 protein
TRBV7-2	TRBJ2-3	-	CASSLRAASTDTQYF
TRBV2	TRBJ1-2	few	CASSKEGGNGYTF
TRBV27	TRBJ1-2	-	CASSTIQGAGYGYTF
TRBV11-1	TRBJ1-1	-	CASSLEEGVAAFF
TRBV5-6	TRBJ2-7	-	CASSGGSEGAAYEQYF
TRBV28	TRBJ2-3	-	CASSGGGGGAHTQYF
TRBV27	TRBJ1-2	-	CASSSQITLGVSGYTF
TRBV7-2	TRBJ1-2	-	CASSLGGQGAYGYTF
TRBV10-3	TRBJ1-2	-	CAISDRVIGYTF
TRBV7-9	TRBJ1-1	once	CASFRVNTEAFF
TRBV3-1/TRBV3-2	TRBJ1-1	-	CASSRATGGAEAFF
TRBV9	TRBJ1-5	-	CASSGPGTGNQPQHF
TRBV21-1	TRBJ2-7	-	CARNSPSFYEQYF
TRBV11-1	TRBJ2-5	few	CASSSRAGGTQYF
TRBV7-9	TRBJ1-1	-	CASRLGTGRNTEAFF
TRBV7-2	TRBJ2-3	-	CASSLGRTDTQYF
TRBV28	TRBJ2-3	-	CASRSADTQYF
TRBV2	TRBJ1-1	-	CASSEIGGRPEAFF
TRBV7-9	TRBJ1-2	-	CASSLTGGGYGYTF
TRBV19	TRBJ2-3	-	CASSRRGENTDTQYF
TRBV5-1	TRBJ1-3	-	CASSSLGSGNTIYF
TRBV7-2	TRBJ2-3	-	CASSLVGSGGSTDTQYF
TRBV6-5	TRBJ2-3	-	CASSYRQASSTDTQYF
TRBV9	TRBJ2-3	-	CASSAAGRGTDTQYF
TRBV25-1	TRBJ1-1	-	CASVDDRAHTEAFF
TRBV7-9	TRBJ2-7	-	CASSPLTGYEQYF
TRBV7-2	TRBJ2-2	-	CASSLESLRESTGELFF
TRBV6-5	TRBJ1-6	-	CASSYLAGPLHF
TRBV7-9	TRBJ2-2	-	CASSEGGSTGELFF
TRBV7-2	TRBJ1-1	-	CASSSGWVTEAFF
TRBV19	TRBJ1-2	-	CASSMGGSYGYTF
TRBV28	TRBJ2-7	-	CASSFGYEQYF
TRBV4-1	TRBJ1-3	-	CASSQSRGRSSGNTIYF
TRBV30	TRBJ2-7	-	CAWSVGTGLPPEQYF
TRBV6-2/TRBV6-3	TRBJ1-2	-	CASSYSRQNGDYGYTF
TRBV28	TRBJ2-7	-	CASIPGTAYEQYF
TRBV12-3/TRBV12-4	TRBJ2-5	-	CASSFVKETQYF
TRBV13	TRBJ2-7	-	CASSRTSGDGEQYF
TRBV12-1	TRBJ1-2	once	CASSLRTGGNYGYTF
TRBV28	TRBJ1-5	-	CASSSQSGNQPQHF
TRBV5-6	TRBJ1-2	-	CASSLNRANYGYTF
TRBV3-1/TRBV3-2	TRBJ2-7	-	CANSLIGRNYYEQYF
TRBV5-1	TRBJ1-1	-	CASSLRRQMNTEAFF
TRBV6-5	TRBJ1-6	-	CASYLTGSGSPLHF
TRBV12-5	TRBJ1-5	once	CASGSGNGLPQHF
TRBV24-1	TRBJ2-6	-	CATSAPDSGANVLTF
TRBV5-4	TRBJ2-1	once	CASSPKKQSLAGGFNEQFF
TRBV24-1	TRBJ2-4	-	CATSDPLRARGNIQYF
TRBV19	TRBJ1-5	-	CASSGNRQGYNQPQHF
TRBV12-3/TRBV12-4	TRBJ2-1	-	CASSLGQGNEQFF
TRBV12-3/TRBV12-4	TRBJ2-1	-	CASSLPPNPKFF
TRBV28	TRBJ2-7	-	CASSFQGYAYEQYF
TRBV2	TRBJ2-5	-	CASSGGLGETQYF
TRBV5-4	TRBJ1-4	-	CASSLQTGVGEKLFF
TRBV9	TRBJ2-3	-	CASSLLPGTSGFTDTQYF
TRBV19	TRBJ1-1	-	CASSILWTVNTEAFF
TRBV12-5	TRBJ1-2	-	CASGLVREGIYGYTF
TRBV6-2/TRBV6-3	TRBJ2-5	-	CASSSTSGGGETQYF
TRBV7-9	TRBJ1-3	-	CPRGQSSGNTIYF
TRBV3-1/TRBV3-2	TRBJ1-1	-	CASEGNRGWKNTEAFF